The rows below give T cell receptor beta chains drawn from one sample of a study of shared clonotypes between healthy human individuals. TCRdb keeps only in-frame clones here, not all; method: immunoSEQ multiplex PCR. Of around 430,000 clones listed, roughly 77% are singletons. The sample was PBMCs. The receptor set was obtained from a woman aged 35 to 49 in good health. Some clones in this sample may be carry-over from other donors' samples. The CDR3 runs from the conserved cysteine through the conserved F or W. A D gene is named only where the DNA matches it firmly. Not all rows give a size; the values are once, few, many and, for expanded clones, a class.

clone size,V gene,J gene,D gene,CDR3 protein,CDR3 DNA
NA,TRBV10-3,TRBJ1-5,TRBD1,CAISETWTGNSNQPQHF,TGTGCCATCAGTGAGACCTGGACAGGGAATAGCAATCAGCCCCAGCATTTT
NA,TRBV5-1,TRBJ2-7,TRBD2,CASMRDYASPSYEQYF,TGCGCCAGTATGCGGGACTACGCCTCACCATCCTACGAGCAGTACTTC
few,TRBV5-4,TRBJ2-1,TRBD1,CASSSNRGYNEQFF,TGTGCCAGCAGCTCCAACAGGGGCTACAATGAGCAGTTCTTC
few,TRBV9,TRBJ1-2,TRBD1,CASSETAGGVYGYTF,TGTGCCAGCAGCGAGACGGCAGGGGGCGTCTATGGCTACACCTTC
NA,TRBV7-9,TRBJ2-2,NA,CASSVGPGDTGELFF,TGTGCCAGCAGCGTGGGGCCAGGAGACACCGGGGAGCTGTTTTTT
NA,TRBV28,TRBJ2-3,TRBD2,CASCSPGLTIGRDTQYF,TGTGCCAGCTGTTCACCGGGACTAACCATCGGACGGGATACGCAGTATTTT
NA,TRBV7-3,TRBJ2-3,NA,CASSLIPSGTDTQYF,TGTGCCAGCAGCTTAATCCCCAGCGGGACAGATACGCAGTATTTT
NA,TRBV28,TRBJ1-5,NA,CASSSVSNQPQHF,TGTGCCAGCAGTTCGGTTAGCAATCAGCCCCAGCATTTT
NA,TRBV5-4,TRBJ1-4,NA,CASGTGGATNEKLFF,TGTGCCAGCGGCACGGGAGGGGCTACTAATGAAAAACTGTTTTTT
NA,TRBV6-4,TRBJ2-2,NA,CASSELAGPVTGELFF,TGTGCCAGCAGTGAGCTAGCCGGTCCAGTCACCGGGGAGCTGTTTTTT
NA,TRBV19,TRBJ2-5,NA,CASSLQGALGTQYF,TGTGCCAGTAGTCTACAGGGTGCCCTCGGGACCCAGTACTTC
NA,TRBV7-8,TRBJ2-1,NA,CASSHQGNEQFF,TGTGCCAGCAGCCATCAGGGGAATGAGCAGTTCTTC
NA,TRBV4-1,TRBJ2-1,TRBD2,CASSQGGLAGAYYNEQFF,TGCGCCAGCAGCCAAGGCGGACTAGCGGGAGCGTACTACAATGAGCAGTTCTTC
NA,TRBV18,TRBJ2-1,NA,CASSPNVRPDEQFF,TGTGCCAGCTCACCAAATGTGAGGCCCGATGAGCAGTTCTTC
NA,TRBV30,TRBJ2-7,NA,CAWSGVSGNYEQYF,TGTGCCTGGAGTGGGGTCTCGGGGAACTACGAGCAGTACTTC
NA,TRBV6-1,TRBJ2-7,NA,CASSDRFPYEQYF,TGTGCCAGCAGTGACAGGTTTCCCTACGAGCAGTACTTC
NA,TRBV4-2,TRBJ2-7,TRBD1,CASSQRTGVFYEQYF,TGTGCCAGCAGCCAACGGACAGGGGTATTCTACGAGCAGTACTTC
NA,TRBV19,TRBJ1-1,NA,CASSMGHFGNTEAFF,NA
NA,TRBV9,TRBJ2-5,TRBD2,CASSPGLAGRAQYF,TGTGCCAGCAGCCCAGGACTAGCGGGCAGGGCCCAGTACTTC
NA,TRBV29-1,TRBJ2-7,NA,CSVELSSYEQYF,TGCAGCGTTGAATTGAGCTCCTACGAGCAGTACTTC
NA,TRBV5-1,TRBJ2-7,TRBD2,CASRGTSGYEQYF,TGCGCCAGCAGGGGGACTAGCGGCTACGAGCAGTACTTC
NA,TRBV28,TRBJ2-5,NA,CASSSAGETQYF,TGTGCCAGCAGTTCGGCTGGGGAGACCCAGTACTTC